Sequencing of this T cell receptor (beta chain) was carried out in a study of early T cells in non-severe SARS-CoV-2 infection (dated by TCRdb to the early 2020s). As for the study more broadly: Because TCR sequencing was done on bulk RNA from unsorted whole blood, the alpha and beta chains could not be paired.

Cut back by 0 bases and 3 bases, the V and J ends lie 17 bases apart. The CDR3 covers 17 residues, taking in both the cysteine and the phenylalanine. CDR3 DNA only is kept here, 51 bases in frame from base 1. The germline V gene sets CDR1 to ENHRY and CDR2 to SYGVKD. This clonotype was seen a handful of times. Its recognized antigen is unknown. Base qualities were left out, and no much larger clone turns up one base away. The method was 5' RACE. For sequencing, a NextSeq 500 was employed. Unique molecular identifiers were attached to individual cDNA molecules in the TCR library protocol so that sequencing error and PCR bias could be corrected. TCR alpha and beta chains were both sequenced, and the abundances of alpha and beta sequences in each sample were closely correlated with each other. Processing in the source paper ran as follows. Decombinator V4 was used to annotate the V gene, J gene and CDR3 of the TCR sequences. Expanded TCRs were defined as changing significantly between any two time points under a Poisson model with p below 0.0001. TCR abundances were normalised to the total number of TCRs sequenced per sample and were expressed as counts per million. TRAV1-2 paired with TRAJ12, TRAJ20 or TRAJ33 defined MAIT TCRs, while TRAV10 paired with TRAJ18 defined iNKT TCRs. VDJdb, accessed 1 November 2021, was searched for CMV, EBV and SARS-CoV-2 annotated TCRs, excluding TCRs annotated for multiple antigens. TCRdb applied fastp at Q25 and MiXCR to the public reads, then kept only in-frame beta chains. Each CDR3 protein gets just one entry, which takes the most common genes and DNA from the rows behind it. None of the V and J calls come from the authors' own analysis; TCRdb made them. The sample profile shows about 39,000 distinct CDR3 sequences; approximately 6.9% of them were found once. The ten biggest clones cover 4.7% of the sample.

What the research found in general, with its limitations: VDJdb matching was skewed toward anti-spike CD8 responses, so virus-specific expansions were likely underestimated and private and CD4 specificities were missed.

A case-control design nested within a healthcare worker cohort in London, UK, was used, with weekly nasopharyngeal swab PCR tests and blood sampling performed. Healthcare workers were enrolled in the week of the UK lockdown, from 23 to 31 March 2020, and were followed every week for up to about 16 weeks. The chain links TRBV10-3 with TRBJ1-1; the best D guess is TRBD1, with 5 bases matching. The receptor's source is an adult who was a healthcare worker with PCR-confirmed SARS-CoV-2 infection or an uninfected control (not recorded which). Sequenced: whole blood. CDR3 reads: CAISESGTPVWDTEAFF. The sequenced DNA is TGTGCCATCAGTGAGTCGGGGACCCCGGTGTGGGACACTGAAGCTTTCTTT.